This T cell receptor (beta chain) was captured by sequencing in a study of blood T cell repertoires in COVID-19. Study overall: Sites in the United States, Italy and Spain provided acute and convalescent COVID-19 samples. From T cells, B-cell-depleted T cells, or PBMCs came the material, which was cDNA or gDNA.

J lost 3 bases, V lost 0 bases, and 5 bases had no gene match. The CDR3 spans 15 residues. Per germline, CDR1 LGHNA and CDR2 YNFKEQ. Repertoires were generated with immunoSEQ multiplex PCR, while TCRdb's copy carries only in-frame clones and drops some. The table records approximately 400,000 clones, 89% of them present only once. The clonotype comes from a man aged 35 to 55 with acute or convalescent COVID-19. Source material: peripheral blood. This chain links TRBV4-2 with TRBJ2-7; 7 bases match TRBD2. CDR3 in amino acids: CASSQDVTSSYEQYF. For the CDR3, the DNA is TGTGCCAGCAGCCAAGATGTGACTAGCAGCTACGAGCAGTACTTC.